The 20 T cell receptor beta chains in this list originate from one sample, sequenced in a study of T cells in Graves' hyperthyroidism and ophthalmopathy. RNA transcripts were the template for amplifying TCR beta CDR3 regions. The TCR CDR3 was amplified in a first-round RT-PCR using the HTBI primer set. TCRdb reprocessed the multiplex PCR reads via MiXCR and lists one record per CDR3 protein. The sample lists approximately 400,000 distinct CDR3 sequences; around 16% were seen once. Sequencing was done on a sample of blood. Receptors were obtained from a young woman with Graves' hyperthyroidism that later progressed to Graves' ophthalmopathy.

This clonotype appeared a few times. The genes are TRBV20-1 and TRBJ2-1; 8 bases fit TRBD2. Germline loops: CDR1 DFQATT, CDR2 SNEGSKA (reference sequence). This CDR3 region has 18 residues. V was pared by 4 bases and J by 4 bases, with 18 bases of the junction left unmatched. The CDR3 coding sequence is TGCAGTGCTAATCCTTCCACATATTCTAGCGGGCAATACAATGAGCAGTTCTTC. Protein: CSANPSTYSSGQYNEQFF.

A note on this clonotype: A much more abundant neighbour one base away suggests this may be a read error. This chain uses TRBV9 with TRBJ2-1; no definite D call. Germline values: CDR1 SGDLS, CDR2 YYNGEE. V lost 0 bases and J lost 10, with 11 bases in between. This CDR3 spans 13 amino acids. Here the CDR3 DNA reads TGTGCCAGCAGCGTAGCATTAGGTGGCGAGCAGTTCTTC. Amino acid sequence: CASSVALGGEQFF.

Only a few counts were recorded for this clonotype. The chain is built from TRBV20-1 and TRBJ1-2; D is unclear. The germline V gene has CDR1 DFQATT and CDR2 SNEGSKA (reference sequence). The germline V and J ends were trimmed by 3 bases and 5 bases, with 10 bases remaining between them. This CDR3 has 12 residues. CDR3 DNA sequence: TGCAGTGCTAGGCGGCAGGAATATGGCTACACCTTC. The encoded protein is CSARRQEYGYTF.

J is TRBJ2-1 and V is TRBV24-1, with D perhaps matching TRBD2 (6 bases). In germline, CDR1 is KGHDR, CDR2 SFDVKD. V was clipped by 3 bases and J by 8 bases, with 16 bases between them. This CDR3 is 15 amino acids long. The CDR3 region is CATSDGGGRRHEQFF. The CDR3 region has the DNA TGTGCCACCAGTGATGGAGGAGGGAGGCGGCATGAGCAGTTCTTC.

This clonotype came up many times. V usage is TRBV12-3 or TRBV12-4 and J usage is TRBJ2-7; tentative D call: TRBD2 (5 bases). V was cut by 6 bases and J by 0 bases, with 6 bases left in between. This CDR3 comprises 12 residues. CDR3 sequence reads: CASSGNSYEQYF. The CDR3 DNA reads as TGTGCCAGCAGCGGGAACTCCTACGAGCAGTACTTC.

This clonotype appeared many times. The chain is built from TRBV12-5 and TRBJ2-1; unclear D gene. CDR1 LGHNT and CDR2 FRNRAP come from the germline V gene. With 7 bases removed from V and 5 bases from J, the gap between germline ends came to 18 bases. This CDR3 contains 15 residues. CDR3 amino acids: CASAYPPRANNEQFF. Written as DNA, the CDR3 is TGTGCTAGTGCCTATCCCCCCCGGGCAAACAATGAGCAGTTCTTC.

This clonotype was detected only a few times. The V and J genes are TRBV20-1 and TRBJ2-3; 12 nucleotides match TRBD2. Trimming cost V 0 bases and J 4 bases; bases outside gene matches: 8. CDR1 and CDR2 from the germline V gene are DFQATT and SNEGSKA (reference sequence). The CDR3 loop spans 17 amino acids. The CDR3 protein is CSARDLGLAGLADTQYF. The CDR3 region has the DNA TGCAGTGCTAGAGATTTAGGACTAGCGGGACTCGCAGATACGCAGTATTTT.

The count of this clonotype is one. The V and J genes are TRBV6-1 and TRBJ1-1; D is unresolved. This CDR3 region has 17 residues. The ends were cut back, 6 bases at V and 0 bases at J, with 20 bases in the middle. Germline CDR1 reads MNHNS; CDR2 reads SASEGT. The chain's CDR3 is CASRRSLKNPMNTEAFF. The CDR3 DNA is TGTGCCAGCAGGCGCTCGTTAAAAAACCCGATGAACACTGAAGCTTTCTTT.

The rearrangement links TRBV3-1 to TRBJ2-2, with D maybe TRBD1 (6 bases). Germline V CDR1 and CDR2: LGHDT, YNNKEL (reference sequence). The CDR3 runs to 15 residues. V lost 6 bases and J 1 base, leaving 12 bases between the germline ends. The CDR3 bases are TGTGCCAGCAGTAGGGGACATCAGAACACCGGGGAGCTGTTTTTT. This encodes CASSRGHQNTGELFF.

CDR3 nucleotide sequence: TGTGCCAGCGGGGGGGAATTGTACAATGAGCAGTTCTTC. Translating gives CASGGELYNEQFF. The chain uses TRBV27 and TRBJ2-1; 7 bases map to TRBD2. The CDR3 runs 13 residues. V lost 8 bases, J lost 4 bases, and 5 bases stayed unmatched. CDR1 is MNHEY and CDR2 is SMNVEV in the germline V gene (reference sequence).

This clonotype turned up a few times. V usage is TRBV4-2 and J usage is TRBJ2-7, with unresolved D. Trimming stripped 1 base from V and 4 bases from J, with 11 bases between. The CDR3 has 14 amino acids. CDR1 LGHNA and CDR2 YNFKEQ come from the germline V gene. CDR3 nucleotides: TGTGCCAGCAGCCAAGGTGACATTGGTTACGAGCAGTACTTC. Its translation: CASSQGDIGYEQYF.

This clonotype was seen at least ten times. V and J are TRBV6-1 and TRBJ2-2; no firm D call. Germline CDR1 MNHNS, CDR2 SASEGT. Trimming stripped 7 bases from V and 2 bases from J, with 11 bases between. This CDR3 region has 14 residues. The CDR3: CASKLTVNTGELFF. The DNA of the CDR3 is TGTGCCAGCAAATTAACGGTTAACACCGGGGAGCTGTTTTTT.

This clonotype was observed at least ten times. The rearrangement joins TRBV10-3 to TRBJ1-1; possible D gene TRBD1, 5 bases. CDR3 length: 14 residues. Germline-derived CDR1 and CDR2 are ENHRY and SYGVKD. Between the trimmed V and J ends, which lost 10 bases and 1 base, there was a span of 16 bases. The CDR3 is CATLGGARNTEAFF. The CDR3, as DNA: TGTGCCACCTTAGGAGGGGCGAGGAACACTGAAGCTTTCTTT.

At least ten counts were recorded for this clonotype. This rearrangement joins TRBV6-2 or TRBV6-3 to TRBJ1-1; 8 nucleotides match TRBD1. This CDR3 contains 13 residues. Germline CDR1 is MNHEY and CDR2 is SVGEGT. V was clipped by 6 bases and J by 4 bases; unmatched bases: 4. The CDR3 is CASRATGGTEAFF. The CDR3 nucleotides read TGTGCCAGCAGGGCAACAGGGGGCACTGAAGCTTTCTTT.

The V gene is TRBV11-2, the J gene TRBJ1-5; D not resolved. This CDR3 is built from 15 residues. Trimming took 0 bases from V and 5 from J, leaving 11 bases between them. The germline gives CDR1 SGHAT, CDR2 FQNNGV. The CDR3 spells CASSLDRGSHQPQHF. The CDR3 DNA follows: TGTGCCAGCAGCTTAGATAGAGGCAGCCATCAGCCCCAGCATTTT. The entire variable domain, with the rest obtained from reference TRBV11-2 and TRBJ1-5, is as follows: EAGVAQSPRYKIIEKRQSVAFWCNPISGHATLYWYQQILGQGPKLLIQFQNNGVVDDSQLPKDRFSAERLKGVDSTLKIQPAKLEDSAVYLCASSLDRGSHQPQHFGDGTRLSIL.

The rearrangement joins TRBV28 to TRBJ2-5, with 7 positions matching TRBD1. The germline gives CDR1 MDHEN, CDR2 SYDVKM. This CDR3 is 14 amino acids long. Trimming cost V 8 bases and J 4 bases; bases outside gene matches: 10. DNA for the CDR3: TGTGCCAGCGGGTTATACAGGGGCAGAGAGACCCAGTACTTC. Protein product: CASGLYRGRETQYF.

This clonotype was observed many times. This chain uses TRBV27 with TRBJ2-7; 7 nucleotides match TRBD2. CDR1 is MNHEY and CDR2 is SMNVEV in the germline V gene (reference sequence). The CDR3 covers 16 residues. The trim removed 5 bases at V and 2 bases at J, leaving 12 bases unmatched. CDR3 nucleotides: TGTGCCAGCAGTCCAACCCCAAGCGGGACCCCCTACGAGCAGTACTTC. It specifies CASSPTPSGTPYEQYF.

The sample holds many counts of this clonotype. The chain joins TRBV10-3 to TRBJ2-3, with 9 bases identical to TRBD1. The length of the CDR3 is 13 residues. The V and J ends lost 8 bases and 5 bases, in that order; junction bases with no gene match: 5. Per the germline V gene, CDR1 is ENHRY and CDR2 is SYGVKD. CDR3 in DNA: TGTGCCATCTGGGACAGGGTCGGAGATACGCAGTATTTT. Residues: CAIWDRVGDTQYF.

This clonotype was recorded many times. The CDR3 DNA sequence: TGTGCCTGGACCGGAGGGCAAAACACCGGGGAGCTGTTTTTT. Translation: CAWTGGQNTGELFF. This rearrangement joins TRBV30 to TRBJ2-2; weak D call: TRBD2 (6 bases). The V and J ends lost 4 bases and 2 bases respectively, with 11 bases between them. The CDR3 consists of 14 residues. Per the germline V gene, CDR1 is GTSNPN and CDR2 is SVGIG (reference sequence).

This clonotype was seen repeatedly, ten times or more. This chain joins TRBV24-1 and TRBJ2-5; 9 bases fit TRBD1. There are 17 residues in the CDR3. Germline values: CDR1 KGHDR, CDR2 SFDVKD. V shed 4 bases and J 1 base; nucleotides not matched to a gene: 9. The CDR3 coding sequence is TGTGCCACCAGTGACCCCCGACAGGGGGGGAGCCAAGAGACCCAGTACTTC. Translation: CATSDPRQGGSQETQYF.